This T cell receptor beta chain emerged from a study of cytomegalovirus exposure and HLA in healthy donors. Produced via immunoSEQ multiplex PCR; TCRdb's table is partial and in-frame only. The sample includes 150,000 to 170,000 clones, 85% to 90% seen only once; the top ten take 2% to 2.5%. CDR1 is KGHSH, CDR2 LQKENI, per germline. The CDR3 runs 17 residues. V was pared by 8 bases and J by 4 bases, with 19 bases of the junction left unmatched. The chain combines TRBV18 with TRBJ1-2; 7 bases match TRBD1. Input material: PBMCs. This clonotype was obtained from a human donor in good health. The CDR3 coding sequence is TGTGCCAGCGCCTCCCTTGCCCGACAGGGAGGCCTCTATGGCTACACCTTC. Its translation: CASASLARQGGLYGYTF.